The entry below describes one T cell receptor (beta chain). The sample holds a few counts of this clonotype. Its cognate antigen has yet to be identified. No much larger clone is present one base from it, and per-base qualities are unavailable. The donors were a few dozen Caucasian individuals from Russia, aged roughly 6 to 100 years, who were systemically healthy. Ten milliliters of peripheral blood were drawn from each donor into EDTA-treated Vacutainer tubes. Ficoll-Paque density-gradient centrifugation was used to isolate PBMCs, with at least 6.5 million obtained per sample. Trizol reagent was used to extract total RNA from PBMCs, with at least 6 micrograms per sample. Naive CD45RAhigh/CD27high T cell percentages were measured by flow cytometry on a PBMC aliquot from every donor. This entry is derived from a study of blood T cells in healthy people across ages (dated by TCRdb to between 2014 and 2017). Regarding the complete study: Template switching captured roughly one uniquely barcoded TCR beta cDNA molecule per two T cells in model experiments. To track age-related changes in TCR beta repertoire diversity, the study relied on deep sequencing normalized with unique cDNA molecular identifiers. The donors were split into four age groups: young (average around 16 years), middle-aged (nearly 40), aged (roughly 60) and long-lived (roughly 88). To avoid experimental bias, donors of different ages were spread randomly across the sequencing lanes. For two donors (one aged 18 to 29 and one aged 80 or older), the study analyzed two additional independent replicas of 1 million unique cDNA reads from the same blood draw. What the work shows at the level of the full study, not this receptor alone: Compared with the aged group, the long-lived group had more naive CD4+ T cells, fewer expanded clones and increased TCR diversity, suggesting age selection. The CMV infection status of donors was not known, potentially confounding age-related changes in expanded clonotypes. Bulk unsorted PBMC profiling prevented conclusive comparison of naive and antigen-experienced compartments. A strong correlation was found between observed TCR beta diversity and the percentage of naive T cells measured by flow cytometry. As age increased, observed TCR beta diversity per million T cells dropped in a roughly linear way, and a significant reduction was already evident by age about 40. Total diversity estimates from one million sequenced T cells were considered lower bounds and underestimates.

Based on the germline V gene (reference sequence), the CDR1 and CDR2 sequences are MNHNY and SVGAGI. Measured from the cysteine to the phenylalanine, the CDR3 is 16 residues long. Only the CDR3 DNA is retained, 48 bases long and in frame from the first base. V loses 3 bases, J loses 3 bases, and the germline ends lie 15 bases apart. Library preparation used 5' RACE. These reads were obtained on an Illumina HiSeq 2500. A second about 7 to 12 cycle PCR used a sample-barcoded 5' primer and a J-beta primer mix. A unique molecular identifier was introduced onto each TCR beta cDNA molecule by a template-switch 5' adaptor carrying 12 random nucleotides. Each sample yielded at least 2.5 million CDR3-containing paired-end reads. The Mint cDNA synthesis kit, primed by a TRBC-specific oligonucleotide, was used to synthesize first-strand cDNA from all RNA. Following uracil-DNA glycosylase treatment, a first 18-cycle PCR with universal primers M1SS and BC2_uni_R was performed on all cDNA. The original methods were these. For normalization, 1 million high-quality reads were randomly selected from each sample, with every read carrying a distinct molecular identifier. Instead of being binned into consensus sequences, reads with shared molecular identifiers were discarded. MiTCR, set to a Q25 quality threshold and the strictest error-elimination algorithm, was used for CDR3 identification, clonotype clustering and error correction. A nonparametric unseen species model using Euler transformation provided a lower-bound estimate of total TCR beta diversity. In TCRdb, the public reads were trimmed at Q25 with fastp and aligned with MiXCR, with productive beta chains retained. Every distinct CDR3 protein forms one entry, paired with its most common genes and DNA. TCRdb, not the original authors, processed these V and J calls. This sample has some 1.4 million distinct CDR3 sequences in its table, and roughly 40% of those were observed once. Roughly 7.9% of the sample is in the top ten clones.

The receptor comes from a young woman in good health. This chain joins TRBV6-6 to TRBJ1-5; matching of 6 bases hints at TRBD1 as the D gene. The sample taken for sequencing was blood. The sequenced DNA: TGTGCCAGCAGTTATTCACTCCCAGGGGACAATCAGCCCCAGCATTTT. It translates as CASSYSLPGDNQPQHF.